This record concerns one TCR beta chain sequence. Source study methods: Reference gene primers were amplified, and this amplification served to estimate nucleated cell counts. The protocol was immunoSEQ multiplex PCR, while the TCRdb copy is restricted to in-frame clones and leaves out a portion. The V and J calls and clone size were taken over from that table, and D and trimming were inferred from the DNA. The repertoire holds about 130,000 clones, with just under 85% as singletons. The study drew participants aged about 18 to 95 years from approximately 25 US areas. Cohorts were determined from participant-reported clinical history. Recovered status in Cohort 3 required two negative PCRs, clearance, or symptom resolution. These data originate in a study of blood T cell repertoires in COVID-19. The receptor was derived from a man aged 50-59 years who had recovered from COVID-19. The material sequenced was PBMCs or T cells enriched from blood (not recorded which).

The CDR3 is CSVGTGGYTEAFF. The CDR3 bases are TGCAGCGTCGGAACAGGGGGCTACACTGAAGCTTTCTTT. The chain recombines TRBV29-1 with TRBJ1-1, with 9 bases identical to TRBD1. The CDR3 length is 13 residues. With 6 bases clipped from V and 3 bases from J, the junction kept 5 bases outside the gene matches. Germline CDR1 is SQVTM and CDR2 is ANQGSEA.